This note documents a single T cell receptor beta chain sequence. Its matching antigen is unknown. Looked up from germline, CDR1 is MDHEN and CDR2 is SYDVKM. With V trimmed by 5 bases and J by 1 base, 11 bases remained unmatched. This CDR3 has 16 residues. This entry belongs to a study of blood T cells in healthy people across ages. Broader study findings: A greater number of naive CD4+ cells and higher diversity distinguished long-lived donors from aged donors.

Then a second PCR, running roughly 6 to 11 cycles, was carried out with a sample-barcoded 5' primer and a J-beta primer mix. TCRdb re-called the 5' RACE reads through MiXCR, storing one row per CDR3 protein. The sample holds more than 600,000 distinct CDR3 sequences; 25% are singletons and the top ten take just under 9.5%. The data also belong to a second study, concerning T cells of mothers and their children.

The TCR sequence derives from a boy between 10 and 17 years old in good health. The specimen sequenced was blood. The gene calls are TRBV28 and TRBJ2-7; 7 bases map to TRBD1. The CDR3 protein is CASSRSRDSKSYEQYF. CDR3 sequence (DNA): TGTGCCAGCAGTAGAAGCCGGGACAGTAAGTCCTACGAGCAGTACTTC.